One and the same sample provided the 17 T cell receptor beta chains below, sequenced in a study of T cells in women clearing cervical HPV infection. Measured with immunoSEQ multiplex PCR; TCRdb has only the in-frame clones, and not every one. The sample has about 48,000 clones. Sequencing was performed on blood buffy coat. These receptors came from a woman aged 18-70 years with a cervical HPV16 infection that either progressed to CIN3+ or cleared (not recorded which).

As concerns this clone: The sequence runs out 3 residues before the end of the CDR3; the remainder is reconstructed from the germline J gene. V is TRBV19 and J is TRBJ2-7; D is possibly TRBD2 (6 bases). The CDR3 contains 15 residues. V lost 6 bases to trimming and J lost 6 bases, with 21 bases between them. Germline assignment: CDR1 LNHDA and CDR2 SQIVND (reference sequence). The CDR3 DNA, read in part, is TGTGCCAGTAGCCCTGTGGGGGGATCTGGGGGCGAG. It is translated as CASSPVGGSGGE. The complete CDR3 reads CASSPVGGSGGEQYF.

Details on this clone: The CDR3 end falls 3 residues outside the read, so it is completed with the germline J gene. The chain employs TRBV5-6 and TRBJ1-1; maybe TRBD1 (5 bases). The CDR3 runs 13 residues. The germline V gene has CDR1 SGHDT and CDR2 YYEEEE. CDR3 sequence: CASSLFPGREAFF. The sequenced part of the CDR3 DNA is TGTGCCAGCAGCTTGTTCCCAGGGAGGGAA.

The CDR3 bases that were read are TGTGCCAGCAGCTTAGACAGTATGCGGGACAATGAG. Encoded protein: CASSLDSMRDNE. The full CDR3 protein reads CASSLDSMRDNEQFF. This rearrangement joins TRBV7-7 to TRBJ2-1, with D possibly TRBD2 on 5 matching bases. The read comes to an end 3 residues before the CDR3 does, leaving the germline J gene to fill in the end. With 1 base removed from V and 5 bases from J, the gap between germline ends came to 12 bases. CDR3 size: 15 residues. The V gene's germline CDR1 is SSHAT and CDR2 FNYEAQ (reference sequence).

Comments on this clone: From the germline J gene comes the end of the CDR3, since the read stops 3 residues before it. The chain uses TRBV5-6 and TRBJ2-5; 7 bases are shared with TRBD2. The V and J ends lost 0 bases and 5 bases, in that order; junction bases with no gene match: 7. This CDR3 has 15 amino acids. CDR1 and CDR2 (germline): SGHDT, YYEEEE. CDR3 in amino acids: CASSLGLAAGETQYF. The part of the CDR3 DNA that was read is TGTGCCAGCAGCTTGGGCCTAGCGGCAGGTGAGACC.

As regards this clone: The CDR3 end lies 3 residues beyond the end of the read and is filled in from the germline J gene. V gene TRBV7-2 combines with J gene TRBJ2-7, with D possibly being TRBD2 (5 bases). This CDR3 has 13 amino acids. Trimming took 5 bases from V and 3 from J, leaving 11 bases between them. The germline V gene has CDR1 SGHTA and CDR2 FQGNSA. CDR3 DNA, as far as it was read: TGTGCCAGCAGCCCCCTCGGGGTCTACGAG. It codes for CASSPLGVYE. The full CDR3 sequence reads CASSPLGVYEQYF. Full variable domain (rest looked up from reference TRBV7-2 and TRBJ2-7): GAGVSQSPSNKVTEKGKDVELRCDPISGHTALYWYRQSLGQGLEFLIYFQGNSAPDKSGLPSDRFSAERTGGSVSTLTIQRTQQEDSAVYLCASSPLGVYEQYFGPGTRLTVT.

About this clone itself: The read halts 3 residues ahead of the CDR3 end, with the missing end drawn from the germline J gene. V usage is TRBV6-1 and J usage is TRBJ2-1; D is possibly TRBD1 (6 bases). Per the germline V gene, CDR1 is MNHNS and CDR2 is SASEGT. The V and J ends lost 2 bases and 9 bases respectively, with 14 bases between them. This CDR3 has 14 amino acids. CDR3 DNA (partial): TGTGCCAGCAGTGAAAGGGACAAGGGTGTTGAG. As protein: CASSERDKGVE. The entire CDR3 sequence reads CASSERDKGVEQFF.

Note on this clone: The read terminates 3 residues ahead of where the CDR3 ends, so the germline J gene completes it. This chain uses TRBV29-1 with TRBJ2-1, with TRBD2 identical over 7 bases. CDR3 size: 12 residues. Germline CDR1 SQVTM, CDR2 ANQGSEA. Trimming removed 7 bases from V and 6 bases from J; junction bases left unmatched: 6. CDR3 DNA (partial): TGCAGCGGGAGAGCGGGATCCAATGAG. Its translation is CSGRAGSNE. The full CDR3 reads CSGRAGSNEQFF.

The CDR3 DNA, read in part, is TGTGCCACTTCCCCAAGGGCCGGGACTTCTAGCAATCAGCCC. Its translation is CATSPRAGTSSNQP. The complete CDR3 protein is CATSPRAGTSSNQPQHF. The V and J genes are TRBV19 and TRBJ1-5, with D possibly matching TRBD1 (5 bases). The read finishes 3 residues shy of the CDR3 end, and the germline J gene is used to complete it. Trimming removed 10 bases at V and 0 bases at J, with 22 bases between. CDR3 length equals 17 residues. CDR1 and CDR2 from the germline V gene are LNHDA and SQIVND (reference sequence).

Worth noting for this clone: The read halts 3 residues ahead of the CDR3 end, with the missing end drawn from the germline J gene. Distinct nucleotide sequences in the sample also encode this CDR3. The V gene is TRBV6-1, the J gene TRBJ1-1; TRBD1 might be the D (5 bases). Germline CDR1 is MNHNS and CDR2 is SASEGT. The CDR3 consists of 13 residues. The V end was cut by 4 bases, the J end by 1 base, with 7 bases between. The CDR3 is CASSGQPNTEAFF. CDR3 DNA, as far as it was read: TGTGCCAGCAGTGGACAGCCGAACACTGAA.

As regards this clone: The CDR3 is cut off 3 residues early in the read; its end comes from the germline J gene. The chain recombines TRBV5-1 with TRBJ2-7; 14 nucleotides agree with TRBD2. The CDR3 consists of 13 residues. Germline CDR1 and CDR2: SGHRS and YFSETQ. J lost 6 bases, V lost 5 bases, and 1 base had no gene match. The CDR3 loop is CASRGLAGGEQYF. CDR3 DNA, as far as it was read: TGCGCCAGCAGAGGACTAGCGGGGGGCGAG. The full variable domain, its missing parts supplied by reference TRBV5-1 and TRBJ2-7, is KAGVTQTPRYLIKTRGQQVTLSCSPISGHRSVSWYQQTPGQGLQFLFEYFSETQRNKGNFPGRFSGRQFSNSRSEMNVSTLELGDSALYLCASRGLAGGEQYFGPGTRLTVT.

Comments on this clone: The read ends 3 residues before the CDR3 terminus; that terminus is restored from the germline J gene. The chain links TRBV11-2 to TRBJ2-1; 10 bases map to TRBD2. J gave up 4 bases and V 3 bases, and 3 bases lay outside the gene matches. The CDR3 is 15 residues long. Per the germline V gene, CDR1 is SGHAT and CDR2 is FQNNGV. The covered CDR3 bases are TGTGCCAGCAGCTTGACTAGCGGGCCGTACAATGAG. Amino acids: CASSLTSGPYNE. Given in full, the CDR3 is CASSLTSGPYNEQFF.

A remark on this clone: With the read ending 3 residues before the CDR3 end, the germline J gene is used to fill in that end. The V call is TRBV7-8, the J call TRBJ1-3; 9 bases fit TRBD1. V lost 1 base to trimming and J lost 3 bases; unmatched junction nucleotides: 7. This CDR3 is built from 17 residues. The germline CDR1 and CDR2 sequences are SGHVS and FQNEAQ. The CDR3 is CASSLDPKTGGGNTIYF. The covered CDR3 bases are TGTGCCAGCAGCTTAGATCCCAAGACAGGGGGTGGAAACACC.

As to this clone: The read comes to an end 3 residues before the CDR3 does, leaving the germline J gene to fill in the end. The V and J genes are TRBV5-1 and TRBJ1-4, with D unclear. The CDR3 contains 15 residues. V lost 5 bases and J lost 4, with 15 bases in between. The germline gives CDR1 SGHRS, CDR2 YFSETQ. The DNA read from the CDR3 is TGCGCCAGCAGGTTTTTGGGTGAGGGTAATGAAAAA. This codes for CASRFLGEGNEK. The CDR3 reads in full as CASRFLGEGNEKLFF.

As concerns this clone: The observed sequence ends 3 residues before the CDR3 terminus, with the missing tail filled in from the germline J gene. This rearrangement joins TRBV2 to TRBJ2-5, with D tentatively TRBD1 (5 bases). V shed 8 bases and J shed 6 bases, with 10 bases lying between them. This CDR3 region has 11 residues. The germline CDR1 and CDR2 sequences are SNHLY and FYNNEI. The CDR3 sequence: CASRREKTQYF. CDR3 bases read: TGTGCCAGCCGCAGGGAAAAGACC.

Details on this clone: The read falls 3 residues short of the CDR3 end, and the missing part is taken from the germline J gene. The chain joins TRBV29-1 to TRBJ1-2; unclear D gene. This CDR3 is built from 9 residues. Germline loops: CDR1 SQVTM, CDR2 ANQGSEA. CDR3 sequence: CSAVLGYTF. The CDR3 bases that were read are TGCAGCGCTGTGTTGGGC.

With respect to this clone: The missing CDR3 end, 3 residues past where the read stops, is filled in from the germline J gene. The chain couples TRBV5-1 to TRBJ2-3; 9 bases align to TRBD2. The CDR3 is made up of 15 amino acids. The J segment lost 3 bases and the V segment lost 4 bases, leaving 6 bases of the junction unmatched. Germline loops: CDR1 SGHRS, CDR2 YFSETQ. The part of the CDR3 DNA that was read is TGCGCCAGCAGCCCGGGACTAGCTTCAACAGATACG. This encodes CASSPGLASTDT. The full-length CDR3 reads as CASSPGLASTDTQYF.

Partial CDR3 DNA: TGCAGTGCTAGCGGGATCGGGGGCGGGGAG. Its translation: CSASGIGGGE. The whole CDR3 protein reads CSASGIGGGELFF. V is TRBV20-1 and J is TRBJ2-2; possibly TRBD2 for D (6 bases). Read sequence stops 3 residues before the CDR3 end, and the germline J gene provides the missing end. V dropped 3 bases and J dropped 7 bases, with 12 bases sitting between them. Germline CDR1 is DFQATT and CDR2 is SNEGSKA (reference sequence). CDR3 length equals 13 residues.